This TCR beta chain was captured in a study of OX40 agonist ivuxolimab in advanced cancers. In the study overall: Antecedent anti-PD-1, anti-PD-L1 or anti-CTLA-4 therapy was permissible, with about 40% having received some. The study's findings and limits: On average, CD8+ T cells had more expanded clones than CD4+. At doses 0.1 to 3.0 mg/kg, CD4+ and CD8+ clones expanded.

In the case of this clone: What it recognizes is unknown.

Trimming pared 1 base from V and 3 bases from J, leaving 16 bases between. This CDR3 is built from 17 residues. CDR1 is SGHTA, CDR2 FQGTGA, per germline. Method: immunoSEQ multiplex PCR; TCRdb's copy keeps in-frame clones and lacks some. The sample contains 70,000 to 85,000 clones, about 94% of which appear only once. Sequenced here: CD4+ or CD8+ T cells sorted from blood, sampled in a trial of the OX40 agonist ivuxolimab. The clonotype comes from an adult with an advanced solid tumor such as melanoma, head and neck, liver or kidney cancer. The chain employs TRBV7-3 and TRBJ1-5, with D hard to call. CDR3 in DNA: TGTGCCAGCAGCTTAAATCGGCCACGCGCCGTCAATCAGCCCCAGCATTTT. The encoded protein is CASSLNRPRAVNQPQHF.